One sample yielded the 13 T cell receptor beta chains listed below, sequenced in a study of CD8+ T cells in alopecia areata. Sequencing templates came from extracted RNA that was reverse transcribed into cDNA. Clones were read by immunoSEQ multiplex PCR, and TCRdb kept only the in-frame ones, dropping some. The sample has 100,000 to 150,000 clones, around 49% seen once. Sample: CD8+ T cells sorted from blood, taken at week 0. The receptors here all came from a human donor with alopecia areata.

This clone turned up a few times. This chain uses TRBV7-3 with TRBJ1-6; no reliable D call. Per germline, CDR1 SGHTA and CDR2 FQGTGA. The length of the CDR3 is 14 residues. V dropped 4 bases and J dropped 7 bases, with 11 bases sitting between them. The CDR3 loop is CASSYGVGNSPLHF. DNA of the CDR3: TGTGCCAGCAGCTACGGGGTCGGGAATTCACCCCTCCACTTT.

The gene calls are TRBV29-1 and TRBJ1-2, with D uncertain. Trimming took 1 base from V and 7 from J, leaving 7 bases between them. CDR1 and CDR2 from the germline V gene are SQVTM and ANQGSEA. The CDR3 covers 11 residues. CDR3 amino acids: CSVEGEFGYTF. In nucleotides, the CDR3 is TGCAGCGTTGAAGGGGAATTTGGCTACACCTTC.

The chain joins TRBV27 to TRBJ1-5; D gene uncertain. The CDR3 runs 13 residues. Trimming shortened V by 4 bases and J by 7 bases, and 11 bases separated the two germline ends. Germline CDR1 MNHEY, CDR2 SMNVEV (reference sequence). The CDR3 is CASSWEVGQPQHF. CDR3 sequence (DNA): TGTGCCAGCAGTTGGGAGGTCGGGCAGCCCCAGCATTTT.

The V call is TRBV2, the J call TRBJ1-4, with D unresolved. The CDR3 has 16 residues. Between the trimmed V and J ends, which lost 5 bases and 6 bases, there was a span of 19 bases. Germline CDR1 and CDR2: SNHLY and FYNNEI. CDR3 nucleotides: TGTGCCAGCAGTCCGGGTCCCCCATTTTTGGATGAAAAACTGTTTTTT. It encodes CASSPGPPFLDEKLFF.

The chain employs TRBV27 and TRBJ1-6, with D perhaps TRBD1 (6 bases). Trimming removed 11 bases at V and 3 bases at J, with 14 bases between. The CDR3 has 14 residues. CDR1 is MNHEY and CDR2 is SMNVEV in the germline V gene (reference sequence). As DNA, the CDR3 is TGTGCCGCCGGACAGAGAGACTATAATTCACCCCTCCACTTT. Its protein is CAAGQRDYNSPLHF.

J is TRBJ2-5 and V is TRBV5-1; maybe TRBD2 (5 bases). CDR3 length equals 16 residues. Germline V gene data show CDR1 as SGHRS and CDR2 as YFSETQ. V dropped 1 base and J dropped 1 base, with 14 bases sitting between them. The CDR3 DNA reads TGCGCCAGCAGCTTGAGGTGGCGTGGAGGCCAAGAGACCCAGTACTTC. As protein: CASSLRWRGGQETQYF.

This chain links TRBV5-1 with TRBJ1-2, with a tentative D call TRBD1 (5 bases). Trimming cost V 3 bases and J 6 bases, with 21 bases left between them. The length of the CDR3 is 16 residues. Germline CDR1 SGHRS, CDR2 YFSETQ. CDR3 DNA: TGCGCCAGCAGCTCAGACAGACAGCTCGTTCAGGATGGCTACACCTTC. Amino acid sequence: CASSSDRQLVQDGYTF.

This clone has a handful of counts. V gene TRBV7-2 combines with J gene TRBJ1-5; D not certain. The germline V gene encodes CDR1 SGHTA and CDR2 FQGNSA. The ends were cut back, 8 bases at V and 5 bases at J, with 10 bases in the middle. The CDR3 spans 12 residues. The CDR3 loop reads CASGLADQPQHF. CDR3 in DNA: TGTGCCAGCGGGTTAGCGGATCAGCCCCAGCATTTT.

There are a few counts of this clone. J is TRBJ2-7 and V is TRBV4-2; the D is unclear. The CDR3 runs to 13 residues. V was pared by 0 bases and J by 4 bases, with 7 bases between. Germline V gene data show CDR1 as LGHNA and CDR2 as YNFKEQ. CDR3 loop: CASSQESVYEQYF. DNA for the CDR3: TGTGCCAGCAGCCAAGAATCGGTGTACGAGCAGTACTTC.

The V call is TRBV14, the J call TRBJ1-2; D gene ambiguous. V lost 4 bases, J lost 3 bases, and 9 bases lay in between. The CDR3 has 13 residues. Germline loops: CDR1 SGHDN, CDR2 FVKESK. In DNA, the CDR3 is TGTGCCAGCAGCCGTGAGAATCACTATGGCTACACCTTC. Residues: CASSRENHYGYTF.

The V call is TRBV29-1, the J call TRBJ2-1; 7 bases agree with TRBD2. Germline loops: CDR1 SQVTM, CDR2 ANQGSEA. With V trimmed by 7 bases and J by 0 bases, 6 bases remained unmatched. This CDR3 has 14 amino acids. The CDR3: CSAKSGDSYNEQFF. DNA of the CDR3: TGCAGCGCCAAGAGCGGGGACTCCTACAATGAGCAGTTCTTC.

In this sample, this clone turned up a few times. The chain uses TRBV30 and TRBJ1-2; possible D gene TRBD1, 5 bases. Looked up from germline, CDR1 is GTSNPN and CDR2 is SVGIG (reference sequence). The CDR3 sequence is 11 residues long. With 4 bases removed from V and 6 bases from J, the gap between germline ends came to 9 bases. CDR3 region: CAWNPGDGYTF. The CDR3 DNA is TGTGCCTGGAATCCGGGGGATGGCTACACCTTC.

This chain joins TRBV6-1 and TRBJ2-1, with 12 bases lining up with TRBD2. There are 14 residues in the CDR3. CDR1 and CDR2 (germline): MNHNS, SASEGT. The V gene end was trimmed by 5 bases and the J gene end by 13 bases; junction bases not matched to a gene: 9. The CDR3 spells CASSPIRLAGDQFF. In nucleotides, the CDR3 is TGTGCCAGCAGTCCGATTCGACTAGCGGGGGATCAGTTCTTC.